This T cell receptor beta chain appears in the sequencing data of a study of T cell responses to AZD1222 COVID-19 vaccine. Produced via immunoSEQ multiplex PCR; TCRdb's table is partial and in-frame only. Of around 120,000 clones in the sample, approximately 83% were seen once. The junction had 4 bases not matched to a gene; V was cut back by 4 bases and J by 5 bases. CDR3 length equals 13 residues. CDR1 is LGHDT, CDR2 YNNKEL, per germline (reference sequence). This chain uses TRBV3-1 (or the pseudogene TRBV3-2) with TRBJ1-1; the match to TRBD1 covers 7 bases. The sequence was collected from an adult in good health. The source was peripheral blood, collected on day 0 of MenACWY control vaccination. DNA of the CDR3: TGTGCCAGCAGCCGCGACAGGGAAACTGAAGCTTTCTTT. It yields the protein CASSRDRETEAFF.